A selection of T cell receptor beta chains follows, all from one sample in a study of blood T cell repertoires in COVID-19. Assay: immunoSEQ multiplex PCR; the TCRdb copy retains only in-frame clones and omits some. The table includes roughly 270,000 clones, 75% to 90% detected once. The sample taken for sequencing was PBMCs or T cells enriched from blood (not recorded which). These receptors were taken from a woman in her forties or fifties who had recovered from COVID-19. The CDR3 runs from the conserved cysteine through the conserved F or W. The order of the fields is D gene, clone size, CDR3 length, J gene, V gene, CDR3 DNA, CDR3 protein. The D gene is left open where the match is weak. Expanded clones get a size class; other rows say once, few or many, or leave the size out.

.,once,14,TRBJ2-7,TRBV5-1,TGCGCCAGCAGCTTGGATGGCAGGGGAAGCGAGCAGTACTTC,CASSLDGRGSEQYF
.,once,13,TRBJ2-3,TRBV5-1,TGCGCCAGCAGCTCCGCACAGAAAGATACGCAGTATTTT,CASSSAQKDTQYF
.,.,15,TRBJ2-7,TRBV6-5,TGTGCCAGCAGTTACTCTATGCAGGGCGGTTACGAGCAGTACTTC,CASSYSMQGGYEQYF
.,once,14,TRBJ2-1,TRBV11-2,TGTGCCAGCAGCTTAGATATGGCGGTTAATGAGCAGTTCTTC,CASSLDMAVNEQFF
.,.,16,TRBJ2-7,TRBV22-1,TGTCCTGGGAGCGCACTGGGGGACAGGGGGCAATACGAGCAGTACTTC,CPGSALGDRGQYEQYF
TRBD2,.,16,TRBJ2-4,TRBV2,TGTGCCAGCAGTGAACCGGGGGGAGGGGTAGAAAACATTCAGTACTTC,CASSEPGGGVENIQYF
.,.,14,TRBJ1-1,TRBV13,TGTGCCAGCAGCTGGAGACCAGTGAACACTGAAGCTTTCTTT,CASSWRPVNTEAFF
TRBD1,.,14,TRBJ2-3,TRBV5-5,TGTGCCAGCAGCGATGACAGGGGGCTAAATACGCAGTATTTT,CASSDDRGLNTQYF
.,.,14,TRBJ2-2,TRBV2,TGTGCCAGCAGCGAGGGAGCCAACACCGGGGAGCTGTTTTTT,CASSEGANTGELFF
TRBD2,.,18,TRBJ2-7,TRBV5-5,TGTGCCAGCAGCCCGGGGGTAGCGGGGCCCCCCTCGGGCTACGAGCAGTACTTC,CASSPGVAGPPSGYEQYF
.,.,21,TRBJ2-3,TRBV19,TGTGCCAGTAGTATCCCAACCCCGGACTACCCTTTGGAGTATGGCACAGATACGCAGTATTTT,CASSIPTPDYPLEYGTDTQYF
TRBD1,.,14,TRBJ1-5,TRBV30,TGTGCCTGGAGTCGGACAGGGATTCGGCAGCCCCAGCATTTT,CAWSRTGIRQPQHF
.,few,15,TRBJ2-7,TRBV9,TGTGCCAGCAGCCCCGGCCGACTCAGCTCCTACGAGCAGTACTTC,CASSPGRLSSYEQYF
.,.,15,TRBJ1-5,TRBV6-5,TGTGCCAGCACCCAAGGACACCTTAGCAATCAGCCCCAGCATTTT,CASTQGHLSNQPQHF
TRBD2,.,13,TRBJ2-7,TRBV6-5,TGTGCCAGCAGTCTGAGGACTAGCGGCGAGCAGTACTTC,CASSLRTSGEQYF
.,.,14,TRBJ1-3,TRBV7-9,TGTGCCAGCAGCTTGCGGGGAGCTGGAAACACCATATATTTT,CASSLRGAGNTIYF
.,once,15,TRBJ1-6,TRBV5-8,TGTGCCAGCAGCTCGACCGGACAGCTTGATTCACCCCTCCACTTT,CASSSTGQLDSPLHF
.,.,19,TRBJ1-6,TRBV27,TGTGCCAGCAGTCACCTCAAGCAGGGAGGATCGGGGTATAATTCACCCCTCCACTTT,CASSHLKQGGSGYNSPLHF
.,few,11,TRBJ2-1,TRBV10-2,TGCGCCAGCAGCCTATACAATGAGCAGTTCTTC,CASSLYNEQFF
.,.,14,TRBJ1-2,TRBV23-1,TGCGCCAGCAGTCCGGTCTCAGGGGCGGATGGCTACACCTTC,CASSPVSGADGYTF
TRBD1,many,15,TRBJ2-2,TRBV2,TGTGCCAGCAGTGATATGCCAGGGGGCACCGGGGAGCTGTTTTTT,CASSDMPGGTGELFF
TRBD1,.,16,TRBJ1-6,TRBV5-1,TGCGCCAGCAGCCCCGGGACAGGCGTTAATAATTCACCCCTCCACTTT,CASSPGTGVNNSPLHF
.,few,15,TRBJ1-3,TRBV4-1,TGCGCCAGCAGCCAGGTCCCGGGCTCTGGAAACACCATATATTTT,CASSQVPGSGNTIYF
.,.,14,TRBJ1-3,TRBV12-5,TGTGCTAGTGGGATCCCAGGGGAAGGAAACACCATATATTTT,CASGIPGEGNTIYF
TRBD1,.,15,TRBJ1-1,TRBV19,TGTGCCAGTAGTAACTCGGCCGGGACAGCGACTGAAGCTTTCTTT,CASSNSAGTATEAFF
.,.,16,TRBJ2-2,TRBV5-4,TGTGCCAGCAGCTCGATCCGCGGAATGTGGACCGGGGAGCTGTTTTTT,CASSSIRGMWTGELFF
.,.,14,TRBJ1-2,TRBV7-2,TGTGCCGAAAAGAGTTGGGAGGGGGTAGATGGCTACACCTTC,CAEKSWEGVDGYTF
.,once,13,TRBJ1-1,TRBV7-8,TGTGCCAGCAGCTTAACGGTGACAGCTGAAGCTTTCTTT,CASSLTVTAEAFF
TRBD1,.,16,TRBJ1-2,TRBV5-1,TGCGCCAGCAGCCGGAATACCGACAGGGCGGGCTATGGCTACACCTTC,CASSRNTDRAGYGYTF
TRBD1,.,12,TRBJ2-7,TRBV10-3,TGTGCCATCAGGGGGACAGGGATCGAGCAGTACTTC,CAIRGTGIEQYF
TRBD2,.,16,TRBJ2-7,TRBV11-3,TGTGCCAGCAGCCAGGGGACTAGCGGGAGGGTCGACGAGCAGTACTTC,CASSQGTSGRVDEQYF
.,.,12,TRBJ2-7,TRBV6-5,TGTGCCAGCAGCTTACAGGGTGCGGAGCAGTACTTC,CASSLQGAEQYF
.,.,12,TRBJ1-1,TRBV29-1,TGCAGCGTTGAACTCAGGGACACTGAAGCTTTCTTT,CSVELRDTEAFF
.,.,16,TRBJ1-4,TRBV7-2,TGTGCCAGCAGCTTAGTAAGGGGAGGCGCTAATGAAAAACTGTTTTTT,CASSLVRGGANEKLFF
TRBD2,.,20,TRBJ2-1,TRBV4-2,TGTGCCAGCAGCCAAGTTGGGTTTATTGCAGCGGGGGATTCCTACAATGAGCAGTTCTTC,CASSQVGFIAAGDSYNEQFF
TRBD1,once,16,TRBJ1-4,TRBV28,TGTGCCAGCAGTTTATCCGACAGGGGCCAGGGTGAAAAACTGTTTTTT,CASSLSDRGQGEKLFF
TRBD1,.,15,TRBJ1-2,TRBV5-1,TGCGCCAGCAGCCAAACGACAGGGACTAACTATGGCTACACCTTC,CASSQTTGTNYGYTF
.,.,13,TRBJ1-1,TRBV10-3,TGTGCCATCAGTGGCGAGAAGAACACTGAAGCTTTCTTT,CAISGEKNTEAFF
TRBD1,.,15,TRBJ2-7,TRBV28,TGTGCCAGCACAAGGGACAGTTCTAGCTCCTACGAGCAGTACTTC,CASTRDSSSSYEQYF
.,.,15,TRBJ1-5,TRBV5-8,TGTGCCAGCAGCTTGGTCTCCCCGAGGAATCAGCCCCAGCATTTT,CASSLVSPRNQPQHF
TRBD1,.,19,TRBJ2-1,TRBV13,TGTGCCAGCAGCTTATTTGGCCTCGCCGGGACAGGGGACTACAATGAGCAGTTCTTC,CASSLFGLAGTGDYNEQFF
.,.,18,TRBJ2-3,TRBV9,TGTGCCAGCAGCGCCGACCCTGACATGCAGGCAGACACAGATACGCAGTATTTT,CASSADPDMQADTDTQYF
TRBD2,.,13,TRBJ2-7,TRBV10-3,TGTGCCATCAAGGGACTAGCGGAGGGGGAGCAGTACTTC,CAIKGLAEGEQYF
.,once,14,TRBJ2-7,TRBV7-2,TGTGCCAGCACATCGGCGGGGGCAGCCTACGAGCAGTACTTC,CASTSAGAAYEQYF
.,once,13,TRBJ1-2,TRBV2,TGTGCCAGCAGTGGGGGCCTCAGCTATGGCTACACCTTC,CASSGGLSYGYTF